The 17 T cell receptor beta chains below were found in one sample sequenced in a study of OX40 agonist ivuxolimab in advanced cancers. TCRdb's table, derived via immunoSEQ multiplex PCR, lists solely in-frame clones and lacks some. The sample has tens of thousands of clones; approximately 87% are singletons. The sequenced sample was CD4+ or CD8+ T cells sorted from blood, obtained in a trial of the OX40 agonist ivuxolimab. The receptors were gathered from an adult with an advanced solid tumor such as melanoma, head and neck, liver or kidney cancer.

This chain links TRBV11-2 with TRBJ2-3, with TRBD2 matching over 8 bases. The trim removed 4 bases at V and 2 bases at J, leaving 2 bases unmatched. Looked up from germline, CDR1 is SGHAT and CDR2 is FQNNGV. The CDR3 is made up of 14 amino acids. The CDR3 protein is CASSSGLATDTQYF. The CDR3 region has the DNA TGTGCCAGCAGCTCCGGACTAGCCACAGATACGCAGTATTTT.

The gene calls are TRBV19 and TRBJ1-2; possible D gene TRBD1, 6 bases. CDR3 size: 15 residues. V was trimmed by 5 bases and J by 1 base, leaving 14 bases between them. Germline CDR1 reads LNHDA; CDR2 reads SQIVND (reference sequence). The CDR3 DNA reads as TGTGCCAGTAGTTCCGACCTACAGGGTAACTATGGCTACACCTTC. Amino acid sequence: CASSSDLQGNYGYTF.

This rearrangement joins TRBV7-2 to TRBJ2-2; unclear D gene. Germline CDR1 reads SGHTA; CDR2 reads FQGNSA. The CDR3 extends over 14 amino acids. Trimming shortened V by 0 bases and J by 1 base, and 3 bases separated the two germline ends. CDR3 DNA: TGTGCCAGCAGCTTAGCTCAGAACACCGGGGAGCTGTTTTTT. This gives the protein CASSLAQNTGELFF.

The chain joins TRBV19 to TRBJ1-5; possibly TRBD1 for D (6 bases). V was trimmed by 1 base and J by 5 bases, leaving 9 bases between them. Per the germline V gene, CDR1 is LNHDA and CDR2 is SQIVND (reference sequence). This CDR3 is built from 14 residues. CDR3 region: CASSIVGGHQPQHF. CDR3 coding DNA: TGTGCCAGTAGTATAGTCGGGGGCCATCAGCCCCAGCATTTT.

V and J are TRBV4-1 and TRBJ2-7, with 8 bases that match TRBD2. The V and J ends lost 3 bases and 2 bases, in that order; junction bases with no gene match: 9. Germline V gives CDR1 MGHRA, CDR2 YSYEKL. The CDR3 extends over 16 amino acids. CDR3 region: CASSHPTSGATYEQYF. The CDR3 nucleotides read TGCGCCAGCAGCCACCCCACTAGCGGTGCGACCTACGAGCAGTACTTC.

The chain employs TRBV12-5 and TRBJ1-4, with D perhaps TRBD1 (5 bases). This CDR3 region has 17 residues. Deletions cut 5 bases from V and 0 bases from J, with 16 bases between. Germline assignment: CDR1 LGHNT and CDR2 FRNRAP. Here the CDR3 DNA reads TGTGCTAGTGGTCTGCCGACAGAAACGGCAACTAATGAAAAACTGTTTTTT. It encodes CASGLPTETATNEKLFF.

The chain joins TRBV5-6 to TRBJ2-3; TRBD1 or TRBD2 may be the D gene (5 bases each). The CDR3 sequence is 14 residues long. Germline V lookup: CDR1 SGHDT, CDR2 YYEEEE. V dropped 4 bases and J dropped 6 bases, with 15 bases sitting between them. The CDR3 nucleotides read TGTGCCAGCAGCCTAACAGGACTCGCTGATACGCAGTATTTT. Translating it yields CASSLTGLADTQYF.

The genes are TRBV5-1 and TRBJ2-1, with 12 bases identical to TRBD1. Germline V gives CDR1 SGHRS, CDR2 YFSETQ. With V trimmed by 4 bases and J by 8 bases, 7 bases remained unmatched. There are 15 residues in the CDR3. CDR3 DNA: TGCGCCAGCAGCATCCCCGGGACAGGGGGCGATGAGCAGTTCTTC. Its translation: CASSIPGTGGDEQFF.

This chain uses TRBV7-2 with TRBJ1-4; D is uncertain. The V gene lost 1 base and the J gene lost 8 bases, with 14 bases spanning the gap. Germline CDR1 and CDR2: SGHTA and FQGNSA. The CDR3 has 15 residues. The CDR3 protein is CASSLGGGGGEKLFF. The CDR3, as DNA: TGTGCCAGCAGCTTAGGTGGCGGCGGAGGGGAAAAACTGTTTTTT.

The chain carries TRBV4-2 and TRBJ1-2; the match to TRBD1 covers 8 bases. Germline lookup yields CDR1 LGHNA and CDR2 YNFKEQ. Trimming took 1 base from V and 3 from J; bases not matched to a gene: 4. The CDR3 totals 15 residues. This CDR3 reads CASSQGSGGHYGYTF. The CDR3 DNA is TGTGCCAGCAGCCAAGGCTCAGGGGGCCACTATGGCTACACCTTC.

V and J are TRBV5-1 and TRBJ2-6; 7 bases are shared with TRBD1. CDR1 is SGHRS, CDR2 YFSETQ, per germline. This CDR3 region has 16 residues. V was clipped by 9 bases and J by 1 base; unmatched bases: 10. The CDR3 loop is CATQPGQYSGANVLTF. CDR3 nucleotide sequence: TGCGCCACCCAGCCGGGACAGTATTCTGGGGCCAACGTCCTGACTTTC.

The J gene is TRBJ2-2, the V gene TRBV19; D possibly matches TRBD1 or TRBD2 (5 bases each). Trimming took 7 bases from V and 0 from J, leaving 24 bases between them. In germline, CDR1 is LNHDA, CDR2 SQIVND (reference sequence). This CDR3 spans 19 amino acids. The CDR3 bases are TGTGCCAGTATCCCCGGGGCCCGGGCGGGCCCAGCGAACACCGGGGAGCTGTTTTTT. It specifies CASIPGARAGPANTGELFF.

This chain links TRBV5-1 with TRBJ2-1; 15 nucleotides line up with TRBD2. CDR1 and CDR2 (germline): SGHRS, YFSETQ. Losses at the gene ends were 2 bases for V and 8 bases for J; bases not matched to a gene: 5. This CDR3 spans 16 amino acids. CDR3 DNA: TGCGCCAGCAGCTTTGGACTAGCGGGGGGGCACGATGAGCAGTTCTTC. Translating gives CASSFGLAGGHDEQFF.

As to this clone: At the DNA level, this CDR3 is encoded by other sequences in the same sample as well. This chain uses TRBV2 with TRBJ2-2; D possibly corresponds to TRBD1 (6 bases). Trimming took off 2 bases at V and 5 bases at J, with 6 bases between the two ends. The germline CDR1 and CDR2 sequences are SNHLY and FYNNEI. The CDR3 has 13 residues. This CDR3 reads CASSEQGTGELFF. CDR3 nucleotides: TGTGCCAGCAGTGAACAGGGGACCGGGGAGCTGTTTTTT.

The genes are TRBV6-4 and TRBJ2-1, with a possible D match to TRBD2 (5 bases). The CDR3 consists of 14 residues. Germline assignment: CDR1 MRHNA and CDR2 SNTAGT. Deletions cut 4 bases from V and 3 bases from J, with 10 bases between. In nucleotides, the CDR3 is TGTGCCAGCAGTGTAAATGCGGGCTACAATGAGCAGTTCTTC. It specifies CASSVNAGYNEQFF.

This clone has a handful of counts. The CDR3 DNA follows: TGTGCCAGCAGCTTACTATCAGGGAGGGTGGATTCACCCCTCCACTTT. Translating gives CASSLLSGRVDSPLHF. V gene TRBV11-2 combines with J gene TRBJ1-6; a weak D match, TRBD1 (5 bases). The CDR3 has 16 residues. The germline V and J ends were trimmed by 2 bases and 8 bases, with 16 bases remaining between them. The germline gives CDR1 SGHAT, CDR2 FQNNGV. The full variable domain, rest sourced from reference TRBV11-2 and TRBJ1-6, is EAGVAQSPRYKIIEKRQSVAFWCNPISGHATLYWYQQILGQGPKLLIQFQNNGVVDDSQLPKDRFSAERLKGVDSTLKIQPAKLEDSAVYLCASSLLSGRVDSPLHFGNGTRLTVT.

The chain has TRBV4-3 and TRBJ1-2; 10 bases are a match to TRBD1. Germline V gives CDR1 LGHNA, CDR2 YSLEER. The CDR3 consists of 14 residues. The V segment lost 3 bases and the J segment 7 bases; nucleotides outside the gene matches: 5. The DNA of the CDR3 is TGCGCCAGCAGCCAGGACCGGACAGGGGGTGGCTACACCTTC. This translates into CASSQDRTGGGYTF.